The 8 T cell receptor beta chains below come from one sample, sequenced in a study of blood T cells in healthy people across ages. A second PCR of about 6 to 11 cycles used a sample-barcoded 5' primer and a J-beta primer mix. TCRdb reprocessed the 5' RACE reads via MiXCR and lists one record per CDR3 protein. This sample yields under 2,000,000 distinct CDR3 sequences, of which approximately 50% are seen a single time; roughly 2.1% belongs to the top ten. Material: blood. The receptors were sampled from a woman aged 40 to 50 in good health.

V usage is TRBV25-1 and J usage is TRBJ2-3, with 8 nucleotides matching TRBD2. Germline CDR1 is MGHDK and CDR2 is SYGVNS. The CDR3 covers 15 residues. The J segment lost 1 base and the V segment lost 1 base, leaving 1 base of the junction unmatched. The CDR3 sequence: CASSESRGGTDTQYF. The CDR3 DNA reads TGTGCCAGCAGTGAATCGCGGGGGGGCACAGATACGCAGTATTTT. The variable domain in full, completed from reference TRBV25-1 and TRBJ2-3, reads EADIYQTPRYLVIGTGKKITLECSQTMGHDKMYWYQQDPGMELHLIHYSYGVNSTEKGDLSSESTVSRIRTEHFPLTLESARPSHTSQYLCASSESRGGTDTQYFGPGTRLTVL.

This clonotype is a singleton in its sample. The chain joins TRBV29-1 to TRBJ1-5; unclear D gene. V lost 4 bases and J lost 1, with 8 bases in between. Germline V CDR1 and CDR2: SQVTM, ANQGSEA. The CDR3 sequence is 13 residues long. CDR3 sequence reads: CSVASASNQPQHF. The CDR3 region has the DNA TGCAGCGTTGCATCGGCCAGCAATCAGCCCCAGCATTTT.

The chain is built from TRBV4-3 and TRBJ2-7; possible D gene TRBD2, 6 bases. The J call may be faulty, since TRBJ2-5 better matches the DNA end. The CDR3 length is 16 residues. Germline CDR1 reads LGHNA; CDR2 reads YSLEER. The CDR3 spells CASSQEWRGVEETQYF. The CDR3 DNA reads as TGCGCCAGCAGCCAAGAATGGCGGGGAGTGGAAGAGACCCAGTACTTC.

J is TRBJ1-5 and V is TRBV27; D gene uncertain. V gave up 11 bases and J gave up 4 bases, with 15 bases separating them. Germline CDR1 MNHEY, CDR2 SMNVEV (reference sequence). The CDR3 is 13 amino acids. The CDR3 sequence: CAAAAGRNQPQHF. The CDR3 bases are TGTGCCGCAGCGGCGGGGAGGAATCAGCCCCAGCATTTT.

The chain is built from TRBV27 and TRBJ2-5; 7 bases map to TRBD1. The CDR3 loop spans 16 amino acids. Per the germline V gene, CDR1 is MNHEY and CDR2 is SMNVEV (reference sequence). Unmatched junction bases numbered 11, after V lost 5 bases and J lost 2 bases. The CDR3 protein is CASSPHTGVNQETQYF. The CDR3 DNA sequence: TGTGCCAGCAGTCCCCACACAGGGGTCAATCAAGAGACCCAGTACTTC.

This clonotype was observed a few times. V is TRBV28 and J is TRBJ2-7; 9 positions agree with TRBD1. CDR1 and CDR2 (germline): MDHEN, SYDVKM. The junction had 12 bases not matched to a gene; V was cut back by 6 bases and J by 3 bases. CDR3 size: 16 residues. The CDR3 here is CASSQTGTGSRYEQYF. CDR3 nucleotides: TGTGCCAGCAGCCAAACCGGGACAGGGTCTCGCTACGAGCAGTACTTC.

The genes are TRBV7-9 and TRBJ1-5, with 9 bases identical to TRBD1. Germline V CDR1 and CDR2: SEHNR, FQNEAQ (reference sequence). The CDR3 consists of 17 residues. With V trimmed by 3 bases and J by 6 bases, 12 bases remained unmatched. The CDR3 spells CASSFGPGTGISQPQHF. CDR3 coding DNA: TGTGCCAGCAGCTTTGGCCCCGGGACAGGGATAAGTCAGCCCCAGCATTTT.

The chain combines TRBV3-1 with TRBJ2-3; D unresolved. CDR1 is LGHDT, CDR2 YNNKEL, per germline (reference sequence). This CDR3 spans 13 amino acids. Deletions cut 1 base from V and 4 bases from J, with 6 bases between. The CDR3 reads CASSQVFPDTQYF. In nucleotides, the CDR3 is TGTGCCAGCAGCCAAGTTTTCCCAGATACGCAGTATTTT.